These T cell receptor beta chains were read from a single sample in a study of T-cell memory formation after mild COVID-19. TCRdb ran MiXCR on the 5' RACE reads and lists one entry per CDR3 protein. The sample includes roughly 250,000 distinct CDR3 sequences, 16% of them seen just once. The sample consisted of PBMCs or a T cell subset sorted from them (not recorded which). Receptors were obtained from a man younger than 30 who had mild COVID-19 (a few samples of this study predate the infection). Cell type and time point are not known. Each CDR3 is given with its conserved first and last residue. A D gene is named only where the DNA matches it firmly.

j_call v_call d_call cdr3_length cdr3_aa
TRBJ2-1 TRBV12-3/TRBV12-4 TRBD2 15 CASKKVLAGVNEQFF
TRBJ2-5 TRBV20-1 . 13 CSARDDYGETQYF
TRBJ2-1 TRBV29-1 . 13 CSVSSPQGDEQFF
TRBJ2-4 TRBV4-1 . 14 CASSQEGPGDIQYF
TRBJ1-4 TRBV4-3 TRBD1 15 CASSRSGQGKGKLFF
TRBJ1-6 TRBV19 . 14 CASSYFTGNSPLHF
TRBJ1-2 TRBV24-1 TRBD1 16 CATSDFLRDRHYGYTF
TRBJ2-3 TRBV28 TRBD2 16 CASSLRTSGGRNTQYF
TRBJ1-2 TRBV20-1 . 14 CSAYSGGPNYGYTF
TRBJ1-3 TRBV12-3/TRBV12-4 . 16 CASKGPASPSGNTIYF
TRBJ2-5 TRBV27 . 14 CASSMRAHGETQYF
TRBJ2-3 TRBV7-3 TRBD2 14 CASSVSGGTDTQYF
TRBJ1-2 TRBV12-3/TRBV12-4 TRBD1 15 CASSQGTGENYGYTF
TRBJ1-5 TRBV6-2/TRBV6-3 . 14 CASPDAAPHQPQHF
TRBJ2-3 TRBV15 . 15 CATSRGTASTDTQYF
TRBJ1-5 TRBV7-2 TRBD1 14 CASSSGQARQPQHF
TRBJ2-2 TRBV7-2 . 14 CASSTQPLTGELFF
TRBJ1-1 TRBV12-3/TRBV12-4 . 16 CASSQPPLSMNTEAFF
TRBJ2-5 TRBV20-1 TRBD2 14 CSARIPGLQETQYF
TRBJ2-1 TRBV4-1 TRBD1 14 CASSQGTGFNEQFF
TRBJ2-1 TRBV6-2/TRBV6-3 . 16 CASSFLGHDPYNEQFF
TRBJ2-3 TRBV7-8 TRBD2 15 CASSLRDYLADTQYF
TRBJ2-2 TRBV6-5 . 13 CAVSGRGAGELFF
TRBJ2-2 TRBV3-1 . 15 CASSQGGFNTGELFF
TRBJ2-3 TRBV6-5 . 15 CASSYRAAPTDTQYF
TRBJ2-3 TRBV12-5 TRBD1 16 CASGGTTGESTDTQYF
TRBJ1-2 TRBV4-2 . 12 CASSQGPAGYTF
TRBJ2-3 TRBV9 . 11 CASSIQDTQYF
TRBJ2-2 TRBV4-2 . 18 CASSQDRAGTLNTGELFF
TRBJ2-1 TRBV20-1 TRBD2 16 CSAKVASGGPANEQFF
TRBJ1-3 TRBV5-1 . 14 CASSVANSGNTIYF
TRBJ1-2 TRBV5-1 . 14 CASSPAGLNYGYTF
TRBJ1-1 TRBV20-1 . 15 CSARDNRLGDTEAFF
TRBJ2-5 TRBV7-9 . 13 CASSAGLTETQYF
TRBJ2-5 TRBV7-6 TRBD2 16 CASSPFGLAAQETQYF
TRBJ2-3 TRBV19 . 14 CASSIKVRGDTQYF
TRBJ1-2 TRBV5-1 . 13 CASSFGSNYGYTF
TRBJ2-1 TRBV5-1 . 15 CASSLSGSPYNEQFF
TRBJ1-1 TRBV12-3/TRBV12-4 . 11 CASSLGNEAFF
TRBJ2-3 TRBV4-1 . 14 CASSLRTYTDTQYF
TRBJ2-6 TRBV10-3 . 14 CAISAADGANVLTF
TRBJ2-3 TRBV20-1 TRBD2 15 CSARDSRGVGGTQYF
TRBJ1-1 TRBV18 . 14 CASSPRWERFEAFF
TRBJ1-1 TRBV7-6 . 14 CASSLRTANTEAFF
TRBJ1-1 TRBV7-6 . 14 CASSLNLGNTEAFF
TRBJ1-2 TRBV5-1 TRBD1 18 CASSLALGTGVGNYGYTF
TRBJ1-6 TRBV10-2 TRBD1 14 CASRGTGPNSPLHF
TRBJ2-1 TRBV7-9 . 13 CASSFSQWNEQFF
TRBJ2-5 TRBV29-1 TRBD1 14 CSSYRGWNTETQYF
TRBJ1-1 TRBV6-5 TRBD1 14 CASSYHRDRVGAFF
TRBJ2-5 TRBV18 . 13 CASSRDSQETQYF
TRBJ2-3 TRBV27 . 17 CASSLYGNRVWSDTQYF
TRBJ1-1 TRBV7-9 TRBD1 17 CASSGSGGPNLNTEAFF
TRBJ1-1 TRBV12-3/TRBV12-4 TRBD1 13 CASSAGQHTEAFF